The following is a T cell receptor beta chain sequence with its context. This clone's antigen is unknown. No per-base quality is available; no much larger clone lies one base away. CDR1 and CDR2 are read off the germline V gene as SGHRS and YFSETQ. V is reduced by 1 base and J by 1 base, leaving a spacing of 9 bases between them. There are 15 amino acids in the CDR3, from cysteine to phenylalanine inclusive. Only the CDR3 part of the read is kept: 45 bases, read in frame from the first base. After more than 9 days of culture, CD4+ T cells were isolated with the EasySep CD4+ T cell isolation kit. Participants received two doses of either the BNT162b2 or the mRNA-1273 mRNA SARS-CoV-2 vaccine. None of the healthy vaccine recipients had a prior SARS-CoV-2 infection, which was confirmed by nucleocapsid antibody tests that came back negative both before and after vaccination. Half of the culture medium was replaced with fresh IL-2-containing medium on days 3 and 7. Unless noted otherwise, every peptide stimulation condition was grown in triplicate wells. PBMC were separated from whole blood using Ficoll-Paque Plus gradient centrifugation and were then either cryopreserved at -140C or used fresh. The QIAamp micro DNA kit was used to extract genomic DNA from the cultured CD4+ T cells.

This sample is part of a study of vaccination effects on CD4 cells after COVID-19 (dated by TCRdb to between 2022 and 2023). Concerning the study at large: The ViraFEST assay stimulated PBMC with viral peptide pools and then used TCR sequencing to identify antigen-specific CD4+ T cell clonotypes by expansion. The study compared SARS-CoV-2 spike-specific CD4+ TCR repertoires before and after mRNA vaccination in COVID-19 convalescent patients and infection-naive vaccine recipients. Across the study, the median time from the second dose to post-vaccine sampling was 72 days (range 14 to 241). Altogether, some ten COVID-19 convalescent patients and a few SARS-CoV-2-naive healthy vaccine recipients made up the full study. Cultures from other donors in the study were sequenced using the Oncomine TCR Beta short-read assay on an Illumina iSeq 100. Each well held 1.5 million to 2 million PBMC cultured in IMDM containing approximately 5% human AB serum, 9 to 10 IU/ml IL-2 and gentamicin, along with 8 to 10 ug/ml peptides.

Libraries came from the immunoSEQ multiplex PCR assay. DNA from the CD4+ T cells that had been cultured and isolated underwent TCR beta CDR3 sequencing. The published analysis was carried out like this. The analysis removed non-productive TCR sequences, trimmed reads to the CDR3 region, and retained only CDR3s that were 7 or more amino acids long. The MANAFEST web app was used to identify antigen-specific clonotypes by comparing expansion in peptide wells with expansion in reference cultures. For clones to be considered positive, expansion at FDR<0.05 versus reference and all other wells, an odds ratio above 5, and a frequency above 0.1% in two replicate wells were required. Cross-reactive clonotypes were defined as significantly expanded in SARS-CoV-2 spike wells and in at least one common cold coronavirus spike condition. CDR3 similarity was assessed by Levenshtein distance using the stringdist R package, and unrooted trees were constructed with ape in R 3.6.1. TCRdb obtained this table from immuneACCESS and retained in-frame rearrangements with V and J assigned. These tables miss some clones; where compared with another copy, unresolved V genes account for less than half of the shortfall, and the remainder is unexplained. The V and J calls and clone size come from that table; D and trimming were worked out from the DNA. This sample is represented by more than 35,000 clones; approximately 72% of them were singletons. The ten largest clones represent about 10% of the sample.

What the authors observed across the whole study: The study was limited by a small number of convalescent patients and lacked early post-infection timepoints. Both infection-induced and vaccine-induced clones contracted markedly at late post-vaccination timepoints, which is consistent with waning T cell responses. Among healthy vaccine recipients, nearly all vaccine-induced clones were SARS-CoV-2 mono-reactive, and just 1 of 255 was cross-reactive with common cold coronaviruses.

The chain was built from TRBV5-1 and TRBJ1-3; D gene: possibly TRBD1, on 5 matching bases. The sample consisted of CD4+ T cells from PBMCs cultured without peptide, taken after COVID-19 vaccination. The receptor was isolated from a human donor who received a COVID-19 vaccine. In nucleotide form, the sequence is TGCGCCAGCAGCTTGATCCAGGGTTCTGGAAACACCATATATTTT. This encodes CASSLIQGSGNTIYF.